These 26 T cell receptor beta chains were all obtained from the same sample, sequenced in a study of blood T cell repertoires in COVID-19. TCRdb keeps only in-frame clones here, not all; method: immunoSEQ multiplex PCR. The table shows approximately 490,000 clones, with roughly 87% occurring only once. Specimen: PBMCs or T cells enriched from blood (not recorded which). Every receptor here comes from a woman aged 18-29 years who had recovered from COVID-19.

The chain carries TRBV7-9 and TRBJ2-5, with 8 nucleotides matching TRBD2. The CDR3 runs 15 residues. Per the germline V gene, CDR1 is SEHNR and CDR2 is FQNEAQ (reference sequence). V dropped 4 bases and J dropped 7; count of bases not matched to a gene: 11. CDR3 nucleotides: TGTGCCAGCAGCTCCGGACGGGCCCGGGGGGGGACCCAGTACTTC. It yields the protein CASSSGRARGGTQYF.

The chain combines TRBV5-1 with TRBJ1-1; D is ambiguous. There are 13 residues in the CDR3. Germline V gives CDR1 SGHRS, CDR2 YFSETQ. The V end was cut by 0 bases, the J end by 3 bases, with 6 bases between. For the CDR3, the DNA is TGCGCCAGCAGCTTGGGGGCGTACACTGAAGCTTTCTTT. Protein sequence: CASSLGAYTEAFF.

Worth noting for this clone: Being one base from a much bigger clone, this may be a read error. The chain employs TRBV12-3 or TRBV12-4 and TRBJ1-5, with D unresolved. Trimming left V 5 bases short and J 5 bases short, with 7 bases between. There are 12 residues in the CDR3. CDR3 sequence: CASSPGDQPQHF. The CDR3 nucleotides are TGTGCCAGCAGTCCCGGGGATCAGCCCCAGCATTTT.

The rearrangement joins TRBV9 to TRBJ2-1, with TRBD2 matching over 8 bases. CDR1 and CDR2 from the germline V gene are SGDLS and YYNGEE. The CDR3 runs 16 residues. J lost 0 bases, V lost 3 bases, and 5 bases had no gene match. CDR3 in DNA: TGTGCCAGCAGCGCCGGGGGGGCAGCCTCCTACAATGAGCAGTTCTTC. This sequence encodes CASSAGGAASYNEQFF.

The CDR3 bases are TGTGCCAGCGGGCCAGGGGATAACTATGGCTACACCTTC. This gives the protein CASGPGDNYGYTF. The V call is TRBV28, the J call TRBJ1-2; tentative D call: TRBD1 (6 bases). The CDR3 has 13 amino acids. Germline CDR1 and CDR2: MDHEN and SYDVKM. The V end was cut by 8 bases, the J end by 1 base, with 11 bases between.

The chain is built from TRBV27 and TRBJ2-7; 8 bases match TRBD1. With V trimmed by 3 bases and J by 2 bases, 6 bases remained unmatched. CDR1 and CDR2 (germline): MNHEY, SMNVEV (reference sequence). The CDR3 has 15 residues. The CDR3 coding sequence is TGTGCCAGCAGTTTGCTCAGGGGGCTGGCCTACGAGCAGTACTTC. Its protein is CASSLLRGLAYEQYF.

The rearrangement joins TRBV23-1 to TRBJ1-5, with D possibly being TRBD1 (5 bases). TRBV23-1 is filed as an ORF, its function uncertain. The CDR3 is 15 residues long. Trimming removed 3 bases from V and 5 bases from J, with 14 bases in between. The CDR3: CASSHPKDTHQPQHF. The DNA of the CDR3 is TGCGCCAGCAGTCACCCCAAGGACACCCATCAGCCCCAGCATTTT.

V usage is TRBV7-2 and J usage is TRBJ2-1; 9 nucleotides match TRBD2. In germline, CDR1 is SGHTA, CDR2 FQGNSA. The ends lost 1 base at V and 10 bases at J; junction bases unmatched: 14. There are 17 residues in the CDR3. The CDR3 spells CASSLVVRRGGVGEQFF. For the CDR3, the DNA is TGTGCCAGCAGCTTAGTGGTGCGGCGGGGGGGCGTGGGAGAGCAGTTCTTC.

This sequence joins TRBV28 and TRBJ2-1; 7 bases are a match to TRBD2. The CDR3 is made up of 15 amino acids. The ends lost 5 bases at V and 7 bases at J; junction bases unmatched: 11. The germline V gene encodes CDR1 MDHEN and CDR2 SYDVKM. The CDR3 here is CASSPGGTSRNEQFF. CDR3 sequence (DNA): TGTGCCAGCAGTCCCGGGGGGACTTCGCGAAATGAGCAGTTCTTC.

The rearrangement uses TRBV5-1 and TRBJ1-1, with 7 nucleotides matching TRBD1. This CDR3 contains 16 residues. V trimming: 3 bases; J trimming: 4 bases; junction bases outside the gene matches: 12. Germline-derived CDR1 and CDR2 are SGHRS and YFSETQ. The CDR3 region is CASSSLPGQPLTEAFF. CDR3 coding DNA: TGCGCCAGCAGCTCTCTTCCGGGACAGCCCCTCACTGAAGCTTTCTTT.

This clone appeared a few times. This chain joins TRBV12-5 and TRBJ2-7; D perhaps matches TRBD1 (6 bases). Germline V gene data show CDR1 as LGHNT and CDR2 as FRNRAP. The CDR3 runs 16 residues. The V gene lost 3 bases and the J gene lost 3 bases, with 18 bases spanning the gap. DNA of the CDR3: TGTGCTAGTGGTTTTTTCCCCGAGACAGGAGGCTACGAGCAGTACTTC. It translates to CASGFFPETGGYEQYF.

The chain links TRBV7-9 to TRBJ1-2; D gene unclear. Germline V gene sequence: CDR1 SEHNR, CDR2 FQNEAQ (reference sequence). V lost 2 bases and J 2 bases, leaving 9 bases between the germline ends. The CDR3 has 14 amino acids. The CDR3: CASSLFHGNYGYTF. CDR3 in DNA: TGTGCCAGCAGCTTATTCCACGGGAACTATGGCTACACCTTC.

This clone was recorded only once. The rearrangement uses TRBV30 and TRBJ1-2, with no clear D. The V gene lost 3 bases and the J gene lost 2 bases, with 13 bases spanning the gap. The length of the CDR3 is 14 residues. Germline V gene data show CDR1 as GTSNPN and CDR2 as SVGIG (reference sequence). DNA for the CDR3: TGTGCCTGGAGCGAAGCGGCCACGAACTATGGCTACACCTTC. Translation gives CAWSEAATNYGYTF.

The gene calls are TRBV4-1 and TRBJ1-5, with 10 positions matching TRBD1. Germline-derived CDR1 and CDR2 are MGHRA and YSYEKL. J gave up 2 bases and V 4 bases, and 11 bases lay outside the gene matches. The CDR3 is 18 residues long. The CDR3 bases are TGCGCCAGCAGCCTCGGGACAGGGGACCCCCTTGGCAATCAGCCCCAGCATTTT. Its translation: CASSLGTGDPLGNQPQHF.

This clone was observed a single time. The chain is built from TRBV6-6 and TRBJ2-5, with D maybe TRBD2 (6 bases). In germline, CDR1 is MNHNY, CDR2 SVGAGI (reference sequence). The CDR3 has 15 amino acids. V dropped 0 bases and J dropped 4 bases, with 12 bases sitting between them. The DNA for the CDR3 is TGTGCCAGCAGTTACTCGCGGGGCGGGGCAGAGACCCAGTACTTC. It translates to CASSYSRGGAETQYF.

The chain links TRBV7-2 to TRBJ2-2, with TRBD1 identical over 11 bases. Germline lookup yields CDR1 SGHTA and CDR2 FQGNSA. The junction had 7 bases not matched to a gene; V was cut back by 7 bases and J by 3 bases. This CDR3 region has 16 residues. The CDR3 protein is CASTSDRGLDTGELFF. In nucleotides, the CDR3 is TGTGCCAGCACCTCGGACAGGGGGCTTGACACCGGGGAGCTGTTTTTT.

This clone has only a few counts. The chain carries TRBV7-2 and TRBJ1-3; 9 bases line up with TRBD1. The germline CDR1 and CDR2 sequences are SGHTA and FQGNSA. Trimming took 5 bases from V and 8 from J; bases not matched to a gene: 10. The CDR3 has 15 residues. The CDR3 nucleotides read TGTGCCAGCAGCGGCTGGACAGGGGCAGGGGACACCATATATTTT. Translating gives CASSGWTGAGDTIYF.

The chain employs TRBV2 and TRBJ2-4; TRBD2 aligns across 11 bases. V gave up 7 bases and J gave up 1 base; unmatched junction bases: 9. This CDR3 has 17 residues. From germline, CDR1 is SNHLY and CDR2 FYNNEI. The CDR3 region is CASTRSGGAGAKNIQYF. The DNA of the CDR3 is TGTGCCAGCACCCGTAGCGGGGGGGCGGGGGCCAAAAACATTCAGTACTTC.

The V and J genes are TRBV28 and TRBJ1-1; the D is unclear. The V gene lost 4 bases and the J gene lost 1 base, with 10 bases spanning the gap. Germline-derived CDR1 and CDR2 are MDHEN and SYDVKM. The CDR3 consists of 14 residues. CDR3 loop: CASSSPDTNTEAFF. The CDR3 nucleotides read TGTGCCAGCAGTTCCCCCGACACGAACACTGAAGCTTTCTTT.

As DNA, the CDR3 is TGTGCCACCCAGGGAGGCTTTGTTGAAAAACTGTTTTTT. Encoded protein: CATQGGFVEKLFF. This chain links TRBV28 with TRBJ1-4; weak D call: TRBD1 (5 bases). Trimming pared 10 bases from V and 7 bases from J, leaving 16 bases between. The length of the CDR3 is 13 residues. Per the germline V gene, CDR1 is MDHEN and CDR2 is SYDVKM.

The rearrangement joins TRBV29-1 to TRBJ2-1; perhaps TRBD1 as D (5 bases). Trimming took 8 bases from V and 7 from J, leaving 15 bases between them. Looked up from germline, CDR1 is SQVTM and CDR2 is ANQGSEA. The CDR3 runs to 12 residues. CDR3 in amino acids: CSSTTATNEQFF. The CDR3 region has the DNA TGCAGCTCCACGACAGCCACTAATGAGCAGTTCTTC.

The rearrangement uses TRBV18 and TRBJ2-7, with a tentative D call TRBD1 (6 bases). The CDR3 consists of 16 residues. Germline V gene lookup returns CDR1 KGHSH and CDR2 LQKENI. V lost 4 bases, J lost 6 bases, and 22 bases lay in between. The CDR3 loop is CASSLRLQGSEGEQYF. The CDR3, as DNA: TGTGCCAGCTCACTAAGATTACAGGGCAGTGAGGGCGAGCAGTACTTC.

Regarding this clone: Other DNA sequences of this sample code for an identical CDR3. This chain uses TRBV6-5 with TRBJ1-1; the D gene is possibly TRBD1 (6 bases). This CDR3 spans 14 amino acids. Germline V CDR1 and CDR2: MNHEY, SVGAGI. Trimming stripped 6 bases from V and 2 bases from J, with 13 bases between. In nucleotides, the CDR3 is TGTGCCAGCAGAGATGCGGGGGGCAACACTGAAGCTTTCTTT. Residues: CASRDAGGNTEAFF.

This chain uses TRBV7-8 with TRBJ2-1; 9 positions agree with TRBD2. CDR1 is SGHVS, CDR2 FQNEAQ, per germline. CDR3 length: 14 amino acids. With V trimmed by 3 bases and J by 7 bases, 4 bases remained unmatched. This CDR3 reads CASSLGLALNEQFF. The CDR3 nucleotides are TGTGCCAGCAGCTTGGGACTAGCCTTAAATGAGCAGTTCTTC.

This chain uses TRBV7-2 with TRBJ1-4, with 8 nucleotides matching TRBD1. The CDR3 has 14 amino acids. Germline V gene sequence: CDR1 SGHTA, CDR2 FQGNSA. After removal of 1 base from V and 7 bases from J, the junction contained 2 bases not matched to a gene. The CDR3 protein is CASSLGQGSEKLFF. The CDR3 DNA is TGTGCCAGCAGCTTAGGACAGGGGAGTGAAAAACTGTTTTTT.

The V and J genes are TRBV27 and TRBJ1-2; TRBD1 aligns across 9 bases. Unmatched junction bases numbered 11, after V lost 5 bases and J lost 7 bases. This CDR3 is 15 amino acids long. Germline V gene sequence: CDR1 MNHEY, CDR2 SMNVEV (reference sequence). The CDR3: CASSPSGTGRTGYTF. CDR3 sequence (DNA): TGTGCCAGCAGTCCTTCCGGGACAGGGAGAACTGGCTACACCTTC.